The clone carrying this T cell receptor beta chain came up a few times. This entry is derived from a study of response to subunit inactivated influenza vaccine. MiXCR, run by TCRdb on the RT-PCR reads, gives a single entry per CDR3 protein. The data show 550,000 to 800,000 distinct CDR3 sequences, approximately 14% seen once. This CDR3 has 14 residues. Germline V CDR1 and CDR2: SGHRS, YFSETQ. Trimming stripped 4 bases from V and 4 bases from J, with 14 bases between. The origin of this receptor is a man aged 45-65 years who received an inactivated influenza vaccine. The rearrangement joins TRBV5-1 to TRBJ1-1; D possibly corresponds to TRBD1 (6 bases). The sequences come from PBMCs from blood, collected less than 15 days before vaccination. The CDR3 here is CASSINRDFTEAFF. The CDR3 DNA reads TGCGCCAGCAGCATAAACAGGGATTTCACTGAAGCTTTCTTT.